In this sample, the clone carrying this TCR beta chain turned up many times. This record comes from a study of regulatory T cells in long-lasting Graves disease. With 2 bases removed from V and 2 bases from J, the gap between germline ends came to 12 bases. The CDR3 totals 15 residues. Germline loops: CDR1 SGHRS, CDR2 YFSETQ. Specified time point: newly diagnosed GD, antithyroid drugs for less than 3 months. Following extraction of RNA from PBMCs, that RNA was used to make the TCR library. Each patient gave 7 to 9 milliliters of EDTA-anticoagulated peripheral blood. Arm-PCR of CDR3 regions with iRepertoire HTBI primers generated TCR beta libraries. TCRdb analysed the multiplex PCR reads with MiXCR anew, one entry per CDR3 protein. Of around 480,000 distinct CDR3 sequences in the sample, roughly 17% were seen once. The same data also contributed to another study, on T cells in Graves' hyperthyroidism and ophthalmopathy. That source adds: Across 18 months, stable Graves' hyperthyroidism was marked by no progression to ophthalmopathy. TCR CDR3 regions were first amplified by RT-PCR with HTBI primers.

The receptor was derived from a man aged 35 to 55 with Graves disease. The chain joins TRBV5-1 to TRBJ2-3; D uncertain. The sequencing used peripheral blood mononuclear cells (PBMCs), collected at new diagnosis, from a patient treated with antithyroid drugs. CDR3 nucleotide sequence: TGCGCCAGCAGCTTTTCCCCCGGCAACACAGATACGCAGTATTTT. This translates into CASSFSPGNTDTQYF. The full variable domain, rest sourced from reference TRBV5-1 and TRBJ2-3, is KAGVTQTPRYLIKTRGQQVTLSCSPISGHRSVSWYQQTPGQGLQFLFEYFSETQRNKGNFPGRFSGRQFSNSRSEMNVSTLELGDSALYLCASSFSPGNTDTQYFGPGTRLTVL.